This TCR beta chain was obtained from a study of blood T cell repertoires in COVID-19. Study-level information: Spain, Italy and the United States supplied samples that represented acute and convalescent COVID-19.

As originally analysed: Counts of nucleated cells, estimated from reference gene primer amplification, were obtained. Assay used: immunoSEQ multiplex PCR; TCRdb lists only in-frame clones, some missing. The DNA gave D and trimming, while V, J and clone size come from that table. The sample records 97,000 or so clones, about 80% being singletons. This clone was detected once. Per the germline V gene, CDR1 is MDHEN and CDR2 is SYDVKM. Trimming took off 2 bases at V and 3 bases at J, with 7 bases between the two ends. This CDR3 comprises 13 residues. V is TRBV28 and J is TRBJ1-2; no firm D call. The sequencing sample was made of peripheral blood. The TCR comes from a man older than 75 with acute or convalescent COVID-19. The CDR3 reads CASSLTGYYGYTF. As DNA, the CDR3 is TGTGCCAGCAGTTTAACCGGGTACTATGGCTACACCTTC.